This TCR beta chain appears in the sequencing data of a study of regulatory T cells in long-lasting Graves disease. Assembly of TCR beta libraries relied on iRepertoire HTBI primers together with Arm-PCR of CDR3 regions. TCRdb re-called the multiplex PCR reads with MiXCR, one entry per CDR3 protein. The data show fewer than 550,000 distinct CDR3 sequences, roughly 21% seen once. Documented time point: persistent/refractory GD, antithyroid drugs over 5 years with positive TRAb. The TCR library was made from RNA extracted from PBMCs. V lost 4 bases, J lost 4 bases, and 6 bases stayed unmatched. This CDR3 region has 13 residues. The V gene's germline CDR1 is SQVTM and CDR2 ANQGSEA. About this clonotype itself: A much larger clone is a single base away; this may be a read error.

The J gene is TRBJ2-5, the V gene TRBV29-1; 7 positions match TRBD2. Sample: peripheral blood mononuclear cells (PBMCs), taken when the disease was refractory, from a patient treated with antithyroid drugs. The clonotype comes from a female donor with Graves disease. The chain's CDR3 is CSVAPGTIETQYF. CDR3 sequence (DNA): TGCAGCGTTGCCCCAGGGACTATAGAGACCCAGTACTTC.